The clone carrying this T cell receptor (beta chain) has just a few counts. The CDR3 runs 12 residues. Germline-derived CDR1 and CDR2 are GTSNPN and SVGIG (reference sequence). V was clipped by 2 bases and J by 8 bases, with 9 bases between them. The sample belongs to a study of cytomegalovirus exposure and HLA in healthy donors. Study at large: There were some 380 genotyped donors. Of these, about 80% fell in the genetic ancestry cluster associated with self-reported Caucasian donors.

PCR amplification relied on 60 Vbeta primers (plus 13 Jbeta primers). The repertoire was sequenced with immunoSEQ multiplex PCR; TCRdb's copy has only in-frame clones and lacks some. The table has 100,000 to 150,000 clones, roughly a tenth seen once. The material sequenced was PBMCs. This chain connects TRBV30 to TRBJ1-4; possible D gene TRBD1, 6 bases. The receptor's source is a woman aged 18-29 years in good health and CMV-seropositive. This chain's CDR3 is CAWSRGTEKLFF. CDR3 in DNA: TGTGCCTGGAGTCGAGGGACAGAAAAACTGTTTTTT.